The clone carrying this T cell receptor beta chain appeared a single time. The antigen remains unidentified. Losses at the gene ends were 0 bases for V and 7 bases for J; bases not matched to a gene: 3. The length of the CDR3 is 15 residues. Germline V lookup: CDR1 SGHAT, CDR2 FQNNGV. PCR amplification relied on 60 Vbeta primers (plus 13 Jbeta primers). Generated by immunoSEQ multiplex PCR, the TCRdb table keeps only in-frame clones and is missing some. The data hold 160,000 or so clones, with around 78% observed a single time. The data originate from a study of cytomegalovirus exposure and HLA in healthy donors. Study in general: As released early, the data held around 80 million unique TCRs from HLA-typed donors. Findings and caveats of the study: Certain indistinguishable V segments, among them TRBV6-2 and TRBV6-3, were excluded.

This receptor was obtained from a woman aged 40 to 55 in good health and CMV-seronegative. The chain has TRBV11-2 and TRBJ2-1, with 10 bases aligning to TRBD2. Sequenced material: PBMCs. The CDR3 reads CASSLEAGGPNEQFF. The CDR3 nucleotides read TGTGCCAGCAGCTTAGAAGCGGGAGGGCCGAATGAGCAGTTCTTC.